What follows describes a single TCR beta chain. Per the original methods: Estimated nucleated cell counts came from reference gene primer amplification. Some clones are missing from TCRdb's copy, which holds only in-frame ones; the method was immunoSEQ multiplex PCR. The DNA was the basis for D and trimming; V, J and clone size are from that table. The sample lists approximately 300,000 clones; roughly 86% were seen once. The data are from a study of blood T cell repertoires in COVID-19. About the research overall: The origin of the acute and convalescent COVID-19 samples was the United States, Italy and Spain. T cells, B-cell-depleted T cells, or PBMCs supplied cDNA or gDNA.

With V trimmed by 4 bases and J by 6 bases, 6 bases remained unmatched. Looked up from germline, CDR1 is SGHAT and CDR2 is FQNNGV. CDR3 size: 15 residues. The chain carries TRBV11-2 and TRBJ1-5; 10 bases line up with TRBD1. This sequence originates from a woman between 45 and 65 years old with acute or convalescent COVID-19. The sample comprised peripheral blood. CDR3 protein: CASSWGTGVSQPQHF. CDR3 bases: TGTGCCAGCAGCTGGGGGACAGGGGTGAGTCAGCCCCAGCATTTT. The variable domain in full, with the rest retrieved from reference TRBV11-2 and TRBJ1-5, is EAGVAQSPRYKIIEKRQSVAFWCNPISGHATLYWYQQILGQGPKLLIQFQNNGVVDDSQLPKDRFSAERLKGVDSTLKIQPAKLEDSAVYLCASSWGTGVSQPQHFGDGTRLSIL.